Each of the 21 T cell receptor beta chains below was sequenced from the same sample in a study of T cell changes during pregnancy in multiple sclerosis. Assay: immunoSEQ multiplex PCR; the TCRdb copy retains only in-frame clones and omits some. This sample yields 65,000 to 95,000 clones, of which 70% to 90% are seen a single time; 1.5% to 2% belongs to the top ten. The sample consisted of peripheral blood, taken before pregnancy. The receptors stem from a female donor with multiple sclerosis, enrolled in a pregnancy study.

This clone showed up just a few times. The chain combines TRBV4-1 with TRBJ2-1, with D possibly TRBD2 on 5 matching bases. The V end lost 4 bases, the J end lost 5 bases, and 15 bases lay between the germline ends. Germline V lookup: CDR1 MGHRA, CDR2 YSYEKL. The CDR3 length is 15 residues. The CDR3 is CASSPTGPGNNEQFF. CDR3 bases: TGCGCCAGCAGCCCCACCGGCCCCGGGAACAATGAGCAGTTCTTC.

This sequence joins TRBV2 and TRBJ1-5; no definite D call. Germline V gene sequence: CDR1 SNHLY, CDR2 FYNNEI. The CDR3 extends over 13 amino acids. V lost 4 bases and J lost 7, with 11 bases in between. The CDR3, as DNA: TGTGCCAGCAGTGCAAGCTTTGTACAGCCCCAGCATTTT. Protein: CASSASFVQPQHF.

This clone showed up just once. The genes are TRBV11-2 and TRBJ2-7; D is undetermined. CDR1 and CDR2 (germline): SGHAT, FQNNGV. V gave up 3 bases and J gave up 2 bases, with 8 bases separating them. CDR3 length: 13 amino acids. CDR3: CASSLTPTYEQYF. In DNA, the CDR3 is TGTGCCAGCAGCTTGACACCTACCTACGAGCAGTACTTC. Full variable domain (rest looked up from reference TRBV11-2 and TRBJ2-7): EAGVAQSPRYKIIEKRQSVAFWCNPISGHATLYWYQQILGQGPKLLIQFQNNGVVDDSQLPKDRFSAERLKGVDSTLKIQPAKLEDSAVYLCASSLTPTYEQYFGPGTRLTVT.

The V gene is TRBV7-9, the J gene TRBJ2-7; TRBD1 agrees at 7 bases. V shed 5 bases and J 3 bases; nucleotides not matched to a gene: 7. From germline, CDR1 is SEHNR and CDR2 FQNEAQ (reference sequence). The CDR3 is made up of 14 amino acids. CDR3 sequence: CASSNRDSIYEQYF. CDR3 DNA: TGTGCCAGCAGCAACCGGGACAGCATCTACGAGCAGTACTTC.

The rearrangement uses TRBV15 and TRBJ2-3, with 11 bases identical to TRBD2. This CDR3 contains 15 residues. Germline CDR1 is LNHNV and CDR2 is YYDKDF (reference sequence). J lost 4 bases, V lost 0 bases, and 0 bases had no gene match. This CDR3 reads CATSRDSGGADTQYF. The CDR3 DNA reads TGTGCCACCAGCAGAGATAGCGGGGGGGCAGATACGCAGTATTTT.

V gene TRBV6-6 combines with J gene TRBJ1-3; 7 nucleotides line up with TRBD1. This CDR3 spans 13 amino acids. After removal of 0 bases from V and 15 bases from J, the junction contained 8 bases not matched to a gene. The germline V gene has CDR1 MNHNY and CDR2 SVGAGI (reference sequence). CDR3 in DNA: TGTGCCAGCAGTTACTCCGACAGGGACGAGAGATATTTT. Its translation: CASSYSDRDERYF.

V is TRBV6-5 and J is TRBJ1-2, with 7 bases identical to TRBD1. CDR1 and CDR2 (germline): MNHEY, SVGAGI. V shed 2 bases and J 8 bases; nucleotides not matched to a gene: 14. CDR3 length equals 16 residues. CDR3 residues: CASSYGSGGEEGGYTF. The CDR3 nucleotides read TGTGCCAGCAGTTACGGGTCAGGGGGTGAGGAGGGCGGCTACACCTTC.

The chain employs TRBV9 and TRBJ1-3; possibly TRBD1 for D (6 bases). V was shortened by 6 bases and J by 0 bases, with 13 bases between the two germline ends. Germline V gene lookup returns CDR1 SGDLS and CDR2 YYNGEE. The CDR3 covers 15 residues. The CDR3 is CASTSDSTSGNTIYF. The CDR3 nucleotides are TGTGCCAGCACCTCGGACAGTACCTCTGGAAACACCATATATTTT. The full variable domain, its missing parts supplied by reference TRBV9 and TRBJ1-3, is DSGVTQTPKHLITATGQRVTLRCSPRSGDLSVYWYQQSLDQGLQFLIQYYNGEERAKGNILERFSAQQFPDLHSELNLSSLELGDSALYFCASTSDSTSGNTIYFGEGSWLTVV.

The chain links TRBV6-1 to TRBJ2-2, with 10 nucleotides matching TRBD1. CDR3 length: 14 amino acids. J was trimmed by 5 bases and V by 8 bases; bases with no gene match: 5. The V gene's germline CDR1 is MNHNS and CDR2 SASEGT. The CDR3 sequence is CASDRGLGTGELFF. DNA of the CDR3: TGTGCCAGCGACAGGGGGCTGGGGACCGGGGAGCTGTTTTTT.

This chain uses TRBV6-5 with TRBJ1-2, with 7 bases matching TRBD1. Germline V gene sequence: CDR1 MNHEY, CDR2 SVGAGI. J was trimmed by 4 bases and V by 5 bases; bases with no gene match: 7. The CDR3 spans 14 residues. The CDR3 protein is CASSNYRGGYGYTF. CDR3 nucleotide sequence: TGTGCCAGCAGTAATTACAGGGGTGGCTATGGCTACACCTTC.

The chain carries TRBV30 and TRBJ2-1; maybe TRBD2 (6 bases). CDR1 GTSNPN and CDR2 SVGIG come from the germline V gene (reference sequence). V was clipped by 3 bases and J by 9 bases, with 12 bases between them. The CDR3 length is 12 residues. This chain's CDR3 is CAWRVGRTEQFF. CDR3 nucleotide sequence: TGTGCCTGGAGAGTAGGGAGGACTGAGCAGTTCTTC.

The rearrangement links TRBV2 to TRBJ2-3; 8 nucleotides agree with TRBD2. Germline trimming cut 6 bases from V and 1 base from J; bases unmatched to any gene: 6. Germline V gene lookup returns CDR1 SNHLY and CDR2 FYNNEI. The CDR3 covers 15 residues. This chain's CDR3 is CASSYQTSGTDTQYF. The CDR3, as DNA: TGTGCCAGCAGCTATCAGACTAGCGGCACAGATACGCAGTATTTT.

This chain connects TRBV7-3 to TRBJ1-2; 12 bases are shared with TRBD1. Germline V gene sequence: CDR1 SGHTA, CDR2 FQGTGA. CDR3 length: 14 residues. J gave up 7 bases and V 4 bases, and 4 bases lay outside the gene matches. The CDR3 protein is CASSSGQGAFGYTF. The CDR3 nucleotides read TGTGCCAGCAGCTCGGGACAGGGGGCTTTTGGCTACACCTTC. Based on the CDR3 plus reference TRBV7-3 and TRBJ1-2, the full variable domain is GAGVSQTPSNKVTEKGKYVELRCDPISGHTALYWYRQSLGQGPEFLIYFQGTGAADDSGLPNDRFFAVRPEGSVSTLKIQRTERGDSAVYLCASSSGQGAFGYTFGSGTRLTVV.

The V gene is TRBV5-1, the J gene TRBJ1-1; 7 bases are shared with TRBD1. Germline CDR1 and CDR2: SGHRS and YFSETQ. The V gene end was trimmed by 5 bases and the J gene end by 0 bases; junction bases not matched to a gene: 10. The CDR3 has 16 residues. DNA of the CDR3: TGCGCCAGCAGACCAAGGGGGCACTTCTTGAACACTGAAGCTTTCTTT. It codes for CASRPRGHFLNTEAFF.

The chain links TRBV4-2 to TRBJ1-1, with D possibly matching TRBD1 (5 bases). Germline CDR1 LGHNA, CDR2 YNFKEQ. The V gene lost 3 bases and the J gene lost 5 bases, with 19 bases spanning the gap. The CDR3 consists of 16 residues. This chain's CDR3 is CASSQPGLTSGTEAFF. DNA for the CDR3: TGTGCCAGCAGCCAGCCGGGACTAACGTCGGGGACTGAAGCTTTCTTT.

This clone turned up a few times. The chain links TRBV28 to TRBJ2-1; 7 nucleotides line up with TRBD2. CDR1 MDHEN and CDR2 SYDVKM come from the germline V gene. After removal of 4 bases from V and 0 bases from J, the junction contained 6 bases not matched to a gene. CDR3 size: 16 residues. In nucleotides, the CDR3 is TGTGCCAGCAGTTACACGACTAGCAACTCCTACAATGAGCAGTTCTTC. It specifies CASSYTTSNSYNEQFF.

This rearrangement joins TRBV20-1 to TRBJ2-4; perhaps TRBD2 as D (5 bases). Germline V CDR1 and CDR2: DFQATT, SNEGSKA (reference sequence). This CDR3 comprises 11 residues. The ends were cut back, 5 bases at V and 8 bases at J, with 10 bases in the middle. CDR3 amino acids: CSARHGDIQYF. CDR3 bases: TGCAGTGCTCGACACGGGGACATTCAGTACTTC.

The gene calls are TRBV2 and TRBJ1-5; D remains unclear. Germline V CDR1 and CDR2: SNHLY, FYNNEI. The CDR3 spans 13 residues. Trimming took off 4 bases at V and 9 bases at J, with 13 bases between the two ends. The chain's CDR3 is CASSGWASRPQHF. The DNA for the CDR3 is TGTGCCAGCAGTGGGTGGGCAAGTCGGCCCCAGCATTTT.

The V call is TRBV6-5, the J call TRBJ1-2; a weak D match, TRBD1 (6 bases). The CDR3 loop spans 13 amino acids. V lost 6 bases and J lost 5, with 13 bases in between. The germline gives CDR1 MNHEY, CDR2 SVGAGI. CDR3 DNA sequence: TGTGCCAGCAGCGCCGACAGGTTGTATGGCTACACCTTC. This gives the protein CASSADRLYGYTF.

This chain's CDR3 is CASSQPGGGPGEQFF. The CDR3 nucleotides read TGCGCCAGCAGCCAACCCGGGGGGGGGCCTGGTGAGCAGTTCTTC. This chain joins TRBV4-1 and TRBJ2-1, with 8 bases lining up with TRBD2. The V gene's germline CDR1 is MGHRA and CDR2 YSYEKL. The CDR3 sequence is 15 residues long. The V segment lost 2 bases and the J segment 9 bases; nucleotides outside the gene matches: 9.

This clone was detected once. The rearrangement uses TRBV25-1 and TRBJ2-5; 11 bases agree with TRBD2. The germline CDR1 and CDR2 sequences are MGHDK and SYGVNS. With 2 bases clipped from V and 5 bases from J, the junction kept 10 bases outside the gene matches. The CDR3 has 17 amino acids. In DNA form, the CDR3 reads TGTGCCAGCAGTGAAGGGGCTAGCGGGGGGTCCGTGGAGACCCAGTACTTC. Amino acid sequence: CASSEGASGGSVETQYF.